This entry features one T cell receptor (beta chain) sequence. The antigen is undetermined. The germline gene is not matched at one end of the junction; a read error may be the cause. The record originates from a study of T cells after yellow fever vaccination. Overall study: Preparation used SMART-Seq v4 Ultra Low Input for the low-cell-number fractions.

The CDR3 runs 11 residues. Germline CDR1 is DFQATT and CDR2 is SNEGSKA (reference sequence). General study results and limits: High-abundance clonotypes from the bulk population could contaminate FACS-sorted repertoires. Most primary-vaccination clones recurred post-booster (around 95% CD4, about 90% CD8).

The authors made TCR cDNA by 5'RACE template switching, adding a universal primer site and UMIs. A single record per CDR3 protein comes from TCRdb applying MiXCR to the 5' RACE reads. This sample yields 300,000 to 350,000 distinct CDR3 sequences, of which approximately 4.5% are seen a single time; 15% to 20% belongs to the top ten. The clonotype comes from a man aged 18 to 35 who received the YFV17D yellow fever vaccine. V gene TRBV20-1 combines with J gene TRBJ2-1; D gene uncertain. The starting material was PBMCs, obtained 15 days after the yellow fever booster vaccination. For the CDR3, the DNA is TGCAGTGCTAGCGGGCTGACGGAGCGGTTCTTC. Amino acids: CSASGLTERFF.